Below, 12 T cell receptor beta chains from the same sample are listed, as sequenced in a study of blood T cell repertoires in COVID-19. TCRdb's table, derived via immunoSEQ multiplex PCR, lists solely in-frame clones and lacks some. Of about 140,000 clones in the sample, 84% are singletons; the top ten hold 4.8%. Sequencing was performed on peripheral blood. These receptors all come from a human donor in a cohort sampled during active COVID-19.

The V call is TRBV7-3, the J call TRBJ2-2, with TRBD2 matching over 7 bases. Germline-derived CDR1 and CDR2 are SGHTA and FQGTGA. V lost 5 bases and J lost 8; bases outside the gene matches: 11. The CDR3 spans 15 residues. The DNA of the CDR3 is TGTGCCAGCAGCAGAACCGGGACTACTTTTGGGGAGCTGTTTTTT. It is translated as CASSRTGTTFGELFF.

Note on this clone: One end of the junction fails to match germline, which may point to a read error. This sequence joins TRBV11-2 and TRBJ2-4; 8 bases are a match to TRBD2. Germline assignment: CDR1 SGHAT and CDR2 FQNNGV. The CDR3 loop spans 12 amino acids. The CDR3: CASSFGGAAGNF. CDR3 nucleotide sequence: TGTGCCAGCAGCTTCGGGGGGGCTGCTGGTAACTTC.

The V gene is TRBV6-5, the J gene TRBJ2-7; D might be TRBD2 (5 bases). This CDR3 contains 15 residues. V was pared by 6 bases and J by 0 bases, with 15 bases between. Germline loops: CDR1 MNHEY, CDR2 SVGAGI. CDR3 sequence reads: CASRSLSGSSYEQYV. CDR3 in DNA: TGTGCCAGCAGATCCCTTTCGGGGAGCTCCTACGAGCAGTACGTC.

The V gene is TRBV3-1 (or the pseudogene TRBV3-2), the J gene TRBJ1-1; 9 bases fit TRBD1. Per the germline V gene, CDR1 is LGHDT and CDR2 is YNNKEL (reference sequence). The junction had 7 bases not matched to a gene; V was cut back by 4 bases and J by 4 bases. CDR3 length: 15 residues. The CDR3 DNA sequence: TGTGCCAGCAGCCCCACAGGGGGCTTGGGCACTGAAGCTTTCTTT. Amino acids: CASSPTGGLGTEAFF.

CDR3 DNA sequence: TGCGCCAGCAGCCGAAGTAGTTCTAGCGGGAGGGCCGTCCACAGCGAGCAGTACGTC. Translation gives CASSRSSSSGRAVHSEQYV. This sequence joins TRBV23-1 and TRBJ2-7, with 12 bases fitting TRBD2. TRBV23-1 is labeled an ORF, and its function is uncertain. J lost 6 bases, V lost 6 bases, and 21 bases had no gene match. The CDR3 runs to 19 residues.

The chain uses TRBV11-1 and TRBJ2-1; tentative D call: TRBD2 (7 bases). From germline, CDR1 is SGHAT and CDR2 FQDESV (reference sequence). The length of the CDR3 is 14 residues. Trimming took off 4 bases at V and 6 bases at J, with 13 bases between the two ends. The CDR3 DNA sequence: TGTGCCAGCAGCTCTGCGGGGGCCCGCAATGAGCAGTTCTTC. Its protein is CASSSAGARNEQFF.

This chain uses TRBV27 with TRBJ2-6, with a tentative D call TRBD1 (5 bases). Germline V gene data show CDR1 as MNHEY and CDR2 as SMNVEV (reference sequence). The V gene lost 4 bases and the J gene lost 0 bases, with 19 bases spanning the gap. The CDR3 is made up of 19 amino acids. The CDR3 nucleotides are TGTGCCAGCAGTTGGCGTAGGGCAGGGATACGCTCTGGGGCCAACGTCCTGACTTTC. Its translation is CASSWRRAGIRSGANVLTF.

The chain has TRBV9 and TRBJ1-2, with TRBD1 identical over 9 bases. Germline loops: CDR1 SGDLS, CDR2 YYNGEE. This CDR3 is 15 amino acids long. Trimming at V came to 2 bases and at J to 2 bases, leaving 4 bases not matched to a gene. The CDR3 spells CASSVRQGENYGYTF. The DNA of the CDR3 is TGTGCCAGCAGCGTGCGACAGGGGGAGAACTATGGCTACACCTTC.

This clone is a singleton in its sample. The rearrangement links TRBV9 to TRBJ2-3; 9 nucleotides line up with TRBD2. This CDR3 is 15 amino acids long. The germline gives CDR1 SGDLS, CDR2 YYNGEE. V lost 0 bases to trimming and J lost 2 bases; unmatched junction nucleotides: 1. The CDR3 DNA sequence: TGTGCCAGCAGCGTAGCTAGCGGGGCCACAGATACGCAGTATTTT. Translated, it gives CASSVASGATDTQYF. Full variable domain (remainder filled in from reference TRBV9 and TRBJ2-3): DSGVTQTPKHLITATGQRVTLRCSPRSGDLSVYWYQQSLDQGLQFLIQYYNGEERAKGNILERFSAQQFPDLHSELNLSSLELGDSALYFCASSVASGATDTQYFGPGTRLTVL.

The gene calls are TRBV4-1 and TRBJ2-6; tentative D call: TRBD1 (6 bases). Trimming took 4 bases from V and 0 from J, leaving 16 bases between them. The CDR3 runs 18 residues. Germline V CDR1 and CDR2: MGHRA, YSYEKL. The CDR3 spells CASSRPTGYPSGANVLTF. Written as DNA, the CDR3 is TGCGCCAGCAGCCGACCGACAGGTTACCCCTCTGGGGCCAACGTCCTGACTTTC.

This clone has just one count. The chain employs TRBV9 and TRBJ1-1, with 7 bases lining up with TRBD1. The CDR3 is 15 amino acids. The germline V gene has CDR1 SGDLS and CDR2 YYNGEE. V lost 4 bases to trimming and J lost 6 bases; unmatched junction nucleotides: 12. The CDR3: CASSPRDSLLAEAFF. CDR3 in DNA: TGTGCCAGCAGCCCACGGGACAGTCTTCTGGCTGAAGCTTTCTTT.

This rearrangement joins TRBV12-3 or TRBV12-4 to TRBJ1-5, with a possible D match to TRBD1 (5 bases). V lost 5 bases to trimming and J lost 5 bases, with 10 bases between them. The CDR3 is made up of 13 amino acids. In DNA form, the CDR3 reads TGTGCCAGCAGTCCTGGGGCACATCAGCCCCAGCATTTT. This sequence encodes CASSPGAHQPQHF.